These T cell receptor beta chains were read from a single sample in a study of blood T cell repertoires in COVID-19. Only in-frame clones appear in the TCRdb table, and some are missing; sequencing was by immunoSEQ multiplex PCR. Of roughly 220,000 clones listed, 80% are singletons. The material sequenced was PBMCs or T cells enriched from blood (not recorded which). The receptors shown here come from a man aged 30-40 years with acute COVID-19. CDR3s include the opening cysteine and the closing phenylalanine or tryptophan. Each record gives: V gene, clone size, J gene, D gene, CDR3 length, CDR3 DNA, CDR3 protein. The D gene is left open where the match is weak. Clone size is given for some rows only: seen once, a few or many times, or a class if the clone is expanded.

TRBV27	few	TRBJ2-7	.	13	TGTGCCAGCAGTTTAGCGGTTTTTTCCGAGCAGTACTTC	CASSLAVFSEQYF
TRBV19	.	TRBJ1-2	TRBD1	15	TGTGCCAGTAGTAACGGACAGGGTAGTGCCTATGGCTACACCTTC	CASSNGQGSAYGYTF
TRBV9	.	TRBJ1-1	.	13	TGTGCCAGCAGTTACAGGAGGAACACTGAAGCTTTCTTT	CASSYRRNTEAFF
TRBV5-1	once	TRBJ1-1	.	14	TGCGCCAGCAGCTCGAAGGGCCTAGGAGGTGAAGCTTTCTTT	CASSSKGLGGEAFF
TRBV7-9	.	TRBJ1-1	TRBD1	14	TGTGCCAGCAGACTCCAGGGGGGAGGCACTGAAGCTTTCTTT	CASRLQGGGTEAFF
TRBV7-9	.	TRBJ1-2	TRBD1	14	TGTGCCAGCAGCTTTATAGGACAGGGAGGTGGCTACACCTTC	CASSFIGQGGGYTF
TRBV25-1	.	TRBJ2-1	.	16	TGTGCCAGCACCCCCCCCAATGGGCGGGGAGTGAATGAGCAGTTCTTC	CASTPPNGRGVNEQFF
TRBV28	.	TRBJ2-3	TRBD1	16	TGTGCCAGCAGTTTTTCTACAGGGGGGTACACAGATACGCAGTATTTT	CASSFSTGGYTDTQYF
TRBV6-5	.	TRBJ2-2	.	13	TGTGCCAGCGCCTCTTTTACTACCGGGGTGCTGTTTTTT	CASASFTTGVLFF
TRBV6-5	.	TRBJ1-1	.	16	TGTGCCAGCAGTTTTATACAGGGAACTCTAGACCCTGAAGCTTTCTTT	CASSFIQGTLDPEAFF
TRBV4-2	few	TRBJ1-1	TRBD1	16	TGTGCCAGCAGCCAAGATCAGGGGGCGATGAACACTGAAGCTTTCTTT	CASSQDQGAMNTEAFF
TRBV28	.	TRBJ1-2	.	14	TGTGCCAGCAGTTTGGGAGGGGCCGCGGGTGGCTACACCTTC	CASSLGGAAGGYTF
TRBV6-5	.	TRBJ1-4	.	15	TGTGCCAGCAGTCCTATCGGCGGGGCTAATGAAAAACTGTTTTTT	CASSPIGGANEKLFF
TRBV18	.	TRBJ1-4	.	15	TGTGCCAGCTCACTGGGGACTCAACCTGGTGAAAAACTGTTTTTT	CASSLGTQPGEKLFF
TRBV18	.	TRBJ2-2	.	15	TGTGCCAGCTCAATTATTAGCGGAGTAACCGGGGAGCTGTTTTTT	CASSIISGVTGELFF
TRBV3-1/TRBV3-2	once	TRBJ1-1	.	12	TGTGCCAGCACCCGAATAAAGGGGCTGGTTTTCTTT	CASTRIKGLVFF
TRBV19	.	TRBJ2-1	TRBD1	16	TGTGCCAGTCGGCCCCCCGGACAGGGAGTGGGGAATGAGCAGTTCTTC	CASRPPGQGVGNEQFF
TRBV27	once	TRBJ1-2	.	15	TGTGCCAGCAGTTCCAAACCCGTACTTAACTATGGCTACACCTTC	CASSSKPVLNYGYTF
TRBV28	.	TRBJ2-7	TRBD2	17	TGTGCCAGCAGTTCTCCCAGACTAGCGGGGGGGAGCTACGAGCAGTACTTC	CASSSPRLAGGSYEQYF
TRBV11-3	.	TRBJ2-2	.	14	TGTGCCAGCAGCTTACATCAGAACACCGGGGAGCTGTTTTTT	CASSLHQNTGELFF